The 20 T cell receptor beta chains below were found in one sample sequenced in a study of early stage breast cancer tumors. Assay: immunoSEQ multiplex PCR; the TCRdb copy retains only in-frame clones and omits some. Among more than 60,000 clones listed, 79% were seen once. Sequencing was carried out using blood. These receptors came from a person between 60 and 69 years old with breast cancer.

This sequence joins TRBV19 and TRBJ1-2; D is uncertain. Germline CDR1 and CDR2: LNHDA and SQIVND (reference sequence). CDR3 length equals 18 residues. Trimming cost V 7 bases and J 0 bases, with 24 bases left between them. Here the CDR3 DNA reads TGTGCCAGTACCCCCCTCCTGGGAACCGGAAAAACTAACTATGGCTACACCTTC. Its translation is CASTPLLGTGKTNYGYTF.

The genes are TRBV19 and TRBJ1-2, with 8 nucleotides matching TRBD1. The CDR3 is made up of 15 amino acids. Germline CDR1 reads LNHDA; CDR2 reads SQIVND (reference sequence). Trimming cost V 4 bases and J 4 bases; bases outside gene matches: 8. The DNA for the CDR3 is TGTGCCAGTAGTACCTATGGAGGACAGGGCTATGGCTACACCTTC. This encodes CASSTYGGQGYGYTF.

V gene TRBV4-2 combines with J gene TRBJ1-3; no firm D call. Trimming removed 1 base at V and 2 bases at J, with 9 bases between. CDR3 length: 15 residues. The V gene's germline CDR1 is LGHNA and CDR2 YNFKEQ. The CDR3 protein is CASSQVGDPGNTIYF. CDR3 nucleotides: TGTGCCAGCAGCCAAGTCGGAGATCCTGGAAACACCATATATTTT.

The rearrangement links TRBV5-4 to TRBJ2-3; no clear D gene. V dropped 4 bases and J dropped 0 bases, with 15 bases sitting between them. This CDR3 is built from 16 residues. The germline V gene has CDR1 SGHNT and CDR2 YYREEE (reference sequence). The CDR3 protein is CASSLGLGSSTDTQYF. The DNA of the CDR3 is TGTGCCAGCAGCCTGGGTCTGGGATCCAGCACAGATACGCAGTATTTT.

This sequence joins TRBV18 and TRBJ2-2; D possibly uses TRBD1 or TRBD2 (5 bases each). This CDR3 is 17 amino acids long. V shed 2 bases and J shed 4 bases, with 17 bases lying between them. Germline-derived CDR1 and CDR2 are KGHSH and LQKENI. The CDR3 DNA sequence: TGTGCCAGCTCACCAGGTGGGGGTACGTCGAGCACCGGGGAGCTGTTTTTT. Encoded protein: CASSPGGGTSSTGELFF.

The rearrangement joins TRBV10-2 to TRBJ2-7; 9 bases align to TRBD1. Trimming at V came to 6 bases and at J to 4 bases, leaving 7 bases not matched to a gene. Germline CDR1 is WSHSY and CDR2 is SAAADI. This CDR3 comprises 14 residues. Here the CDR3 reads CASSRTGERYEQYF. DNA of the CDR3: TGCGCCAGCAGCCGGACAGGGGAGCGGTACGAGCAGTACTTC.

This CDR3 is CASSDTRQGAINTEAFF. The CDR3 DNA reads TGTGCCAGCAGTGATACTAGACAGGGGGCGATTAACACTGAAGCTTTCTTT. V is TRBV25-1 and J is TRBJ1-1; 10 positions match TRBD1. The CDR3 totals 17 residues. Germline values: CDR1 MGHDK, CDR2 SYGVNS. Trimming cost V 3 bases and J 2 bases; bases outside gene matches: 9.

This chain uses TRBV29-1 with TRBJ2-6; D gene unclear. The CDR3 spans 13 residues. V lost 5 bases to trimming and J lost 0 bases, with 5 bases between them. Per germline, CDR1 SQVTM and CDR2 ANQGSEA. Here the CDR3 reads CSVFSSGANVLTF. The CDR3, as DNA: TGCAGCGTTTTCAGCTCTGGGGCCAACGTCCTGACTTTC.

The CDR3, as DNA: TGTGCCAGCAGTGGTTGGGACACCGGGGAGCTGTTTTTT. Translating it yields CASSGWDTGELFF. The V and J genes are TRBV6-1 and TRBJ2-2; D is unresolved. Trimming removed 4 bases at V and 3 bases at J, with 6 bases between. The CDR3 has 13 residues. Germline V lookup: CDR1 MNHNS, CDR2 SASEGT.

The CDR3 nucleotides read TGCGCCAGCAGCCCCCGAGAGGGGAATCAGCCCCAGCATTTT. Amino acid sequence: CASSPREGNQPQHF. This rearrangement joins TRBV4-3 to TRBJ1-5; TRBD1 might be the D (5 bases). CDR1 and CDR2 from the germline V gene are LGHNA and YSLEER. This CDR3 is 14 amino acids long. The ends were cut back, 4 bases at V and 4 bases at J, with 11 bases in the middle.

The J gene is TRBJ1-1, the V gene TRBV6-1; TRBD1 agrees at 8 bases. Losses at the gene ends were 1 base for V and 11 bases for J; bases not matched to a gene: 6. Germline-derived CDR1 and CDR2 are MNHNS and SASEGT. This CDR3 is 13 amino acids long. CDR3 sequence (DNA): TGTGCCAGCAGTGAAGTTGAGGGACAGGCCGCTTTCTTT. Amino acid sequence: CASSEVEGQAAFF.

The chain couples TRBV7-8 to TRBJ2-3, with D possibly being TRBD2 (5 bases). Looked up from germline, CDR1 is SGHVS and CDR2 is FQNEAQ. V was shortened by 2 bases and J by 4 bases, with 7 bases between the two germline ends. CDR3 length: 13 residues. As DNA, the CDR3 is TGTGCCAGCAGCTTAAGCGGCCCAGATACGCAGTATTTT. Encoded protein: CASSLSGPDTQYF.

The V call is TRBV19, the J call TRBJ2-2, with 7 bases aligning to TRBD1. Germline CDR1 is LNHDA and CDR2 is SQIVND (reference sequence). There are 14 residues in the CDR3. The ends lost 6 bases at V and 6 bases at J; junction bases unmatched: 7. CDR3 DNA sequence: TGTGCCAGTAGACAGGGGCTATTCTCCGGGGAGCTGTTTTTT. The encoded protein is CASRQGLFSGELFF.

The chain has TRBV7-9 and TRBJ2-5; D not certain. CDR1 and CDR2 from the germline V gene are SEHNR and FQNEAQ (reference sequence). The CDR3 is 13 residues long. Trimming left V 8 bases short and J 2 bases short, with 12 bases between. The CDR3 bases are TGTGCCAGCGAACCTAGGGCACAAGAGACCCAGTACTTC. Translated, it gives CASEPRAQETQYF.

J is TRBJ2-1 and V is TRBV27; 8 bases are a match to TRBD1. The CDR3 contains 17 residues. The trim removed 10 bases at V and 9 bases at J, leaving 23 bases unmatched. Germline-derived CDR1 and CDR2 are MNHEY and SMNVEV (reference sequence). The DNA of the CDR3 is TGTGCCACTTCCTCTCAACCCCGGGGTTCAGGGGGCGGTGAGCAGTTCTTC. This sequence encodes CATSSQPRGSGGGEQFF.

This clone was found a few times. The chain links TRBV2 to TRBJ2-1, with a tentative D call TRBD1 (5 bases). V lost 5 bases and J lost 0, with 14 bases in between. This CDR3 comprises 16 residues. Germline CDR1 SNHLY, CDR2 FYNNEI. The CDR3 DNA reads TGTGCCAGCAGTTGGGCAGGGCAAGGCTCCTACAATGAGCAGTTCTTC. Amino acids: CASSWAGQGSYNEQFF.

The chain couples TRBV6-1 to TRBJ2-7; the match to TRBD1 covers 9 bases. Germline CDR1 MNHNS, CDR2 SASEGT. CDR3 size: 14 residues. With V trimmed by 4 bases and J by 6 bases, 7 bases remained unmatched. As DNA, the CDR3 is TGTGCCAGCAGTGCGATACAGGGGGCGGCCGAGCAGTACTTC. Translated: CASSAIQGAAEQYF.

This rearrangement joins TRBV7-9 to TRBJ2-5; 13 bases fit TRBD2. After removal of 5 bases from V and 2 bases from J, the junction contained 2 bases not matched to a gene. The germline CDR1 and CDR2 sequences are SEHNR and FQNEAQ (reference sequence). The CDR3 covers 15 residues. This chain's CDR3 is CASSPLAGGQETQYF. As DNA, the CDR3 is TGTGCCAGCAGCCCACTAGCGGGGGGGCAAGAGACCCAGTACTTC. Full variable domain (missing parts from reference TRBV7-9 and TRBJ2-5): DTGVSQNPRHKITKRGQNVTFRCDPISEHNRLYWYRQTLGQGPEFLTYFQNEAQLEKSRLLSDRFSAERPKGSFSTLEIQRTEQGDSAMYLCASSPLAGGQETQYFGPGTRLLVL.

The chain carries TRBV28 and TRBJ2-3; 10 bases line up with TRBD1. J lost 4 bases, V lost 5 bases, and 9 bases had no gene match. The CDR3 covers 16 residues. CDR1 is MDHEN and CDR2 is SYDVKM in the germline V gene. The chain's CDR3 is CASSRRQGALADTQYF. CDR3 bases: TGTGCCAGCAGTCGCCGACAGGGGGCCTTGGCAGATACGCAGTATTTT.

The V call is TRBV9, the J call TRBJ2-3, with D unclear. Germline-derived CDR1 and CDR2 are SGDLS and YYNGEE. Trimming removed 0 bases at V and 3 bases at J, with 8 bases between. The CDR3 is made up of 14 amino acids. The DNA for the CDR3 is TGTGCCAGCAGCGTAGATTCGCGTACAGATACGCAGTATTTT. It encodes CASSVDSRTDTQYF.